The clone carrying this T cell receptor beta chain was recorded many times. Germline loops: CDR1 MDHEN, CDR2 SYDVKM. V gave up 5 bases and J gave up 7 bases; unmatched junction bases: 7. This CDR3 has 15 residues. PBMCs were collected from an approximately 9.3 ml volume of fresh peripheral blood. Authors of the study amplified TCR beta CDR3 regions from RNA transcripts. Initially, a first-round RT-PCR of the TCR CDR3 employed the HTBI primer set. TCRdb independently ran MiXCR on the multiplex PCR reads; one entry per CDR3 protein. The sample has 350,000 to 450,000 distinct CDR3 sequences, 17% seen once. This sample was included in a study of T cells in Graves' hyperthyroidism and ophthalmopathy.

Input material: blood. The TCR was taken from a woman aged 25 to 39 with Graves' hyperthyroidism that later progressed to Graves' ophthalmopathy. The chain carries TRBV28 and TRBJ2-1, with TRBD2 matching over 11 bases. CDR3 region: CASSTTSGGKNEQFF. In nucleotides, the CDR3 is TGTGCCAGCAGTACTACTAGCGGGGGAAAAAATGAGCAGTTCTTC.